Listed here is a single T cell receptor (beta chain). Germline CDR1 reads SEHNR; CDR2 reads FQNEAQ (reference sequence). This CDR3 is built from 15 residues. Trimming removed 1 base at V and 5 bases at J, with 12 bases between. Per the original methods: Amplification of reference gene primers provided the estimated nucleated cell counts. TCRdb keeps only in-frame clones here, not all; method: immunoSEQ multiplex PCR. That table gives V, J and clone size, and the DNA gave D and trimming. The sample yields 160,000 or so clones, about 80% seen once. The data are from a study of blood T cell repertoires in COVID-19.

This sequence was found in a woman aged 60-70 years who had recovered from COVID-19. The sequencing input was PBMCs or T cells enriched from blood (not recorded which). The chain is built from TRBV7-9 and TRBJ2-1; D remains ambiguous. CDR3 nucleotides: TGTGCCAGCAGCTTAGATCGGGTCAGACACAATGAGCAGTTCTTC. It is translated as CASSLDRVRHNEQFF. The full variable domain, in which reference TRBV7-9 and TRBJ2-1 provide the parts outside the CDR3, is DTGVSQNPRHKITKRGQNVTFRCDPISEHNRLYWYRQTLGQGPEFLTYFQNEAQLEKSRLLSDRFSAERPKGSFSTLEIQRTEQGDSAMYLCASSLDRVRHNEQFFGPGTRLTVL.